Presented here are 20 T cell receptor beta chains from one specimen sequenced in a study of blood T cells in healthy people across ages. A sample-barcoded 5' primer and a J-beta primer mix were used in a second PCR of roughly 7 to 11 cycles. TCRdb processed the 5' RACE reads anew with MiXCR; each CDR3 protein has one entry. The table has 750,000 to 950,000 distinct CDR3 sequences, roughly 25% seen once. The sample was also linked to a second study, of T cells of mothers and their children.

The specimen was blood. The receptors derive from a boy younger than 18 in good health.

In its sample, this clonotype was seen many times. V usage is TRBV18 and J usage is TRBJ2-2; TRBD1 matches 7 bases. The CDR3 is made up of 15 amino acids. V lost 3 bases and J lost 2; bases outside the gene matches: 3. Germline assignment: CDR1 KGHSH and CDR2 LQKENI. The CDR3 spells CASSPGQENTGELFF. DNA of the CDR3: TGTGCCAGCTCACCTGGACAGGAAAACACCGGGGAGCTGTTTTTT. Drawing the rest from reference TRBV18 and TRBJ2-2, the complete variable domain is NAGVMQNPRHLVRRRGQEARLRCSPMKGHSHVYWYRQLPEEGLKFMVYLQKENIIDESGMPKERFSAEFPKEGPSILRIQQVVRGDSAAYFCASSPGQENTGELFFGEGSRLTVL.

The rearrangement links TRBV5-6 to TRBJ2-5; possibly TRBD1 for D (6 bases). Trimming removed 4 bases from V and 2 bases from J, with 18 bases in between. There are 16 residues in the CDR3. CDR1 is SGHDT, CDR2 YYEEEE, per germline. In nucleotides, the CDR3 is TGTGCCAGCAGCCAAATAACCCGCAGGGGACAAGAGACCCAGTACTTC. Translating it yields CASSQITRRGQETQYF.

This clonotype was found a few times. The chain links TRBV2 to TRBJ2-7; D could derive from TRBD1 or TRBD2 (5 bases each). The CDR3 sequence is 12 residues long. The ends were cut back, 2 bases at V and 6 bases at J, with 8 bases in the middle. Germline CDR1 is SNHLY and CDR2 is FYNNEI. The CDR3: CASSEQRGEQYF. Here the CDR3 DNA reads TGTGCCAGCAGTGAACAGAGGGGCGAGCAGTACTTC.

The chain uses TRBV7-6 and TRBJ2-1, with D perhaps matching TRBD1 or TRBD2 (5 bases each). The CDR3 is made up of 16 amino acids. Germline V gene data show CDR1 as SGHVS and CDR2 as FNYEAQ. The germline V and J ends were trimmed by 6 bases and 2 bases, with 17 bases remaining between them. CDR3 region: CASSQGHRGPYNEQFF. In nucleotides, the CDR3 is TGTGCCAGCAGTCAGGGTCATCGGGGCCCCTACAATGAGCAGTTCTTC.

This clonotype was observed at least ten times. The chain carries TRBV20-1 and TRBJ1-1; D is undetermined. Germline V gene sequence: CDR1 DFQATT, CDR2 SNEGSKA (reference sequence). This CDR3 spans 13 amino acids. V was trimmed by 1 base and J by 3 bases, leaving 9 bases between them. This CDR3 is CSARGSAYTEAFF. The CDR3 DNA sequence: TGCAGTGCTAGAGGTTCGGCTTACACTGAAGCTTTCTTT.

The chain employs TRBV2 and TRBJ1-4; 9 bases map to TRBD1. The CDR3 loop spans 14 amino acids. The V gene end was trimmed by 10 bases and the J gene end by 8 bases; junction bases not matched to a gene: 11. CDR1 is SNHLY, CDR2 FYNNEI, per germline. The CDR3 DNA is TGTGCCAACAGATCCGGGACAGGGTCGGAAAAACTGTTTTTT. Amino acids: CANRSGTGSEKLFF.

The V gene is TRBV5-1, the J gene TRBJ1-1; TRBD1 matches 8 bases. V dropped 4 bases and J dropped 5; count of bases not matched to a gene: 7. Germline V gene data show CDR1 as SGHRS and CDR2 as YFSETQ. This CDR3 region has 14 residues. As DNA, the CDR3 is TGCGCCAGCAGCCGGACAGGGTCGGGGACTGAAGCTTTCTTT. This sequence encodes CASSRTGSGTEAFF.

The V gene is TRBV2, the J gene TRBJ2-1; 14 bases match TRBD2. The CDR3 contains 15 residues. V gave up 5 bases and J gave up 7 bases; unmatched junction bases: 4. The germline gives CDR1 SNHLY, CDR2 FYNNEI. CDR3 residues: CASSKGTSGGNEQFF. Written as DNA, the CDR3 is TGTGCCAGCAGTAAAGGGACTAGCGGGGGAAATGAGCAGTTCTTC.

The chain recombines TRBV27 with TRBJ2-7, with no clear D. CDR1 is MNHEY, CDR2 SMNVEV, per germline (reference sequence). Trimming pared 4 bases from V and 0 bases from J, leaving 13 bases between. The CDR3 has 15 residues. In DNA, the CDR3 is TGTGCCAGCAGTTATGGCCCCAAGGGCTCCTACGAGCAGTACTTC. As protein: CASSYGPKGSYEQYF.

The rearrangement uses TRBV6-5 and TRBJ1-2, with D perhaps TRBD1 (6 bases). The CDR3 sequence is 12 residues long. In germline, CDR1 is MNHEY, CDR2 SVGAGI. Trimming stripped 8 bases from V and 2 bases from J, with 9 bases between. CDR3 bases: TGTGCCAGCCCCGACAGGAACTATGGCTACACCTTC. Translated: CASPDRNYGYTF.

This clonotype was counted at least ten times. For the CDR3, the DNA is TGCAGCGTTGAACTAGCTTATTACAATGAGCAGTTCTTC. It is translated as CSVELAYYNEQFF. The rearrangement joins TRBV29-1 to TRBJ2-1, with TRBD2 as a possible D gene (5 bases). V lost 2 bases, J lost 4 bases, and 9 bases lay in between. Per germline, CDR1 SQVTM and CDR2 ANQGSEA. This CDR3 has 13 amino acids.

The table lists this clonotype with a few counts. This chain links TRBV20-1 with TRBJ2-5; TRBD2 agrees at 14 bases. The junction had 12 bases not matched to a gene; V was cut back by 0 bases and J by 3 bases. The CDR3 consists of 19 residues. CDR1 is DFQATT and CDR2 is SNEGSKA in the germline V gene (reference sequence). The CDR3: CSARDYGDRGLAGEETQYF. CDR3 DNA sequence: TGCAGTGCTAGAGATTACGGGGACAGGGGACTAGCGGGGGAAGAGACCCAGTACTTC.

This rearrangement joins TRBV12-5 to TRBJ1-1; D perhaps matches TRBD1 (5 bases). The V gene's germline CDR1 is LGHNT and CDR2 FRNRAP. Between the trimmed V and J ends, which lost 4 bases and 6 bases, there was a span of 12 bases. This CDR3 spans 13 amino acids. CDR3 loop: CASGSQGGAEAFF. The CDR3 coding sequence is TGTGCTAGTGGTTCCCAGGGAGGCGCTGAAGCTTTCTTT.

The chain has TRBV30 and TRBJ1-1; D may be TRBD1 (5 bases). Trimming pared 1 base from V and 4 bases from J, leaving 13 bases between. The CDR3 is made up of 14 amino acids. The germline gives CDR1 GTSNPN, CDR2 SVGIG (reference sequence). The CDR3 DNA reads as TGTGCCTGGAGTGCCAGGGTATATGGCACTGAAGCTTTCTTT. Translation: CAWSARVYGTEAFF.

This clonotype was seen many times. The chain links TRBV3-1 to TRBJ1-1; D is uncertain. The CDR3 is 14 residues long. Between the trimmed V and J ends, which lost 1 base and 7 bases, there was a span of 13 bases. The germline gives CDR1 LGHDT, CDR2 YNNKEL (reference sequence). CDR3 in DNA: TGTGCCAGCAGCCAAGGTACAGAGAACCTTGAAGCTTTCTTT. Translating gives CASSQGTENLEAFF. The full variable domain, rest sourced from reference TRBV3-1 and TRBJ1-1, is DTAVSQTPKYLVTQMGNDKSIKCEQNLGHDTMYWYKQDSKKFLKIMFSYNNKELIINETVPNRFSPKSPDKAHLNLHINSLELGDSAVYFCASSQGTENLEAFFGQGTRLTVV.

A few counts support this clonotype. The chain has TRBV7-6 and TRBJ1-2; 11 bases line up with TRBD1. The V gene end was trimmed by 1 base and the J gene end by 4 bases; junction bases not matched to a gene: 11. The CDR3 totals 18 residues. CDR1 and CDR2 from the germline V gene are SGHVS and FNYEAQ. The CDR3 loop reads CASSLGPLGQGAAYGYTF. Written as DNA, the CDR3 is TGTGCCAGCAGCTTAGGCCCACTCGGACAGGGGGCGGCCTATGGCTACACCTTC.

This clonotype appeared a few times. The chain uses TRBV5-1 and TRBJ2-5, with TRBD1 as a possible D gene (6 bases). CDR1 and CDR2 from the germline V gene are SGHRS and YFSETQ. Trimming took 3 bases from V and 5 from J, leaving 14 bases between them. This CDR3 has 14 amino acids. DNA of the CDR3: TGCGCCAGCAGCTCACAGGGTGATGGGGAGACCCAGTACTTC. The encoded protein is CASSSQGDGETQYF.

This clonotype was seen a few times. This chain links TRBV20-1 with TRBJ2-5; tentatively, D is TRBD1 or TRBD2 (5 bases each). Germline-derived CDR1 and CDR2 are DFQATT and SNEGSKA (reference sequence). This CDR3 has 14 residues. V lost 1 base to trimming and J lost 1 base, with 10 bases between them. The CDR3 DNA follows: TGCAGTGCTAGAGGACGGGACGGCCAAGAGACCCAGTACTTC. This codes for CSARGRDGQETQYF.

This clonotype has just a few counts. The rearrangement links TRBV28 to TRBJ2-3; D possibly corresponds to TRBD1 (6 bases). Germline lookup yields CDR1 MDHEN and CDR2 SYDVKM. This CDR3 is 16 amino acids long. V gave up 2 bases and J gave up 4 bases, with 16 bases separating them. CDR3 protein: CASSLKQGTLADTQYF. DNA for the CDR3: TGTGCCAGCAGTTTAAAGCAGGGGACCCTTGCAGATACGCAGTATTTT.

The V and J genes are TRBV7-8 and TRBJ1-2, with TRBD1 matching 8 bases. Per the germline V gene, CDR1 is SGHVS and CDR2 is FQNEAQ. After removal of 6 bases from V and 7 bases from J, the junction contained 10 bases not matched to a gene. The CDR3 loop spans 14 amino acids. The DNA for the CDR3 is TGTGCCAGCAGTTACGACCGGACAGGGTCTGGCTACACCTTC. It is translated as CASSYDRTGSGYTF.